These 4 T cell receptor beta chains came from one sample sequenced in a study of cytomegalovirus exposure and HLA in healthy donors. The study ran its PCR with 60 Vbeta and 13 Jbeta primers. Repertoires were generated with immunoSEQ multiplex PCR, while TCRdb's copy carries only in-frame clones and drops some. The repertoire consists of around 50,000 clones, with about 80% occurring once and the leading ten covering around 1.7%. The sequenced material came from PBMCs. The receptors come from a man aged 40-49 years in good health and CMV-seronegative.

The CDR3 DNA is TGTGCCAGCAGCCGGGGAGAACTACCCGCCTACGAGCAGTACTTC. Residues: CASSRGELPAYEQYF. The chain joins TRBV6-5 to TRBJ2-7; tentatively, D is TRBD2 (5 bases). This CDR3 region has 15 residues. V was trimmed by 6 bases and J by 2 bases, leaving 17 bases between them. Germline-derived CDR1 and CDR2 are MNHEY and SVGAGI.

This chain joins TRBV5-1 and TRBJ1-6; D gene ambiguous. This CDR3 is built from 16 residues. Deletions cut 0 bases from V and 10 bases from J, with 17 bases between. The germline gives CDR1 SGHRS, CDR2 YFSETQ. The chain's CDR3 is CASSLERWAPGSPLHF. In DNA, the CDR3 is TGCGCCAGCAGCTTGGAACGGTGGGCCCCGGGATCACCCCTCCACTTT. Full variable domain (rest looked up from reference TRBV5-1 and TRBJ1-6): KAGVTQTPRYLIKTRGQQVTLSCSPISGHRSVSWYQQTPGQGLQFLFEYFSETQRNKGNFPGRFSGRQFSNSRSEMNVSTLELGDSALYLCASSLERWAPGSPLHFGNGTRLTVT.

CDR3: CASSSLAGDTGELFF. The CDR3 bases are TGCGCCAGCAGCTCCTTAGCGGGGGACACCGGGGAGCTGTTTTTT. The rearrangement uses TRBV5-1 and TRBJ2-2; 9 bases align to TRBD2. Germline-derived CDR1 and CDR2 are SGHRS and YFSETQ. J lost 3 bases, V lost 3 bases, and 3 bases had no gene match. This CDR3 contains 15 residues.

Only a few counts were recorded for this clone. The chain couples TRBV6-6 to TRBJ1-6, with D possibly being TRBD1 (5 bases). This CDR3 is 15 amino acids long. CDR1 and CDR2 (germline): MNHNY, SVGAGI (reference sequence). V was pared by 5 bases and J by 9 bases, with 17 bases between. The chain's CDR3 is CASSTDSRPFSPLHF. The CDR3 DNA follows: TGTGCCAGCAGTACCGACAGTCGTCCTTTTTCACCCCTCCACTTT.